Listed here are 4 T cell receptor beta chains from one sample, sequenced in a study of blood T cell repertoires in COVID-19. This table comes from immunoSEQ multiplex PCR, and its TCRdb copy is limited to in-frame clones, with some not included. This sample has around 230,000 clones, with approximately 89% found just once. The specimen was PBMCs or T cells enriched from blood (not recorded which). These receptors were obtained from a middle-aged woman with acute COVID-19.

This rearrangement joins TRBV28 to TRBJ2-3; 8 bases are a match to TRBD1. CDR3 length: 13 residues. CDR1 and CDR2 from the germline V gene are MDHEN and SYDVKM. With 6 bases clipped from V and 3 bases from J, the junction kept 2 bases outside the gene matches. The CDR3 region is CASRRQGTDTQYF. For the CDR3, the DNA is TGTGCCAGCAGGCGACAGGGGACAGATACGCAGTATTTT.

About this clone itself: At the DNA level, this CDR3 is encoded by other sequences in the same sample as well. This sequence joins TRBV24-1 and TRBJ1-5; the D is unclear. CDR1 is KGHDR, CDR2 SFDVKD, per germline. This CDR3 has 13 amino acids. V was shortened by 9 bases and J by 2 bases, with 10 bases between the two germline ends. The CDR3 protein is CATSQGGNQPQHF. The CDR3 DNA reads as TGTGCCACCTCTCAAGGAGGCAATCAGCCCCAGCATTTT.

The chain joins TRBV10-1 to TRBJ2-1, with 10 bases lining up with TRBD1. Germline V CDR1 and CDR2: WNHNN, SYGVQD (reference sequence). Losses at the gene ends were 5 bases for V and 3 bases for J; bases not matched to a gene: 4. This CDR3 has 15 amino acids. CDR3: CASSPDRGIYNEQFF. In nucleotides, the CDR3 is TGCGCCAGCAGTCCGGACAGGGGGATCTACAATGAGCAGTTCTTC.

The chain combines TRBV5-1 with TRBJ1-6, with TRBD1 identical over 7 bases. This CDR3 is 18 amino acids long. Germline lookup yields CDR1 SGHRS and CDR2 YFSETQ. The V segment lost 2 bases and the J segment 0 bases; nucleotides outside the gene matches: 8. CDR3 bases: TGCGCCAGCAGCTTTTGGGACAGTTCTAGCTCCTATAATTCACCCCTCCACTTT. Its translation is CASSFWDSSSSYNSPLHF.